Below are 10 T cell receptor beta chains sequenced from a single sample in a study of cytotoxic CD8 clonotypes in ibrutinib-treated CLL. This table comes from immunoSEQ multiplex PCR, and its TCRdb copy is limited to in-frame clones, with some not included. The sample includes about 200,000 clones, approximately 68% of them seen just once. Specimen: PBMCs, collected after 24 months of ibrutinib treatment. The receptors here all came from a human donor with chronic lymphocytic leukemia.

This clone was counted once. The chain is built from TRBV2 and TRBJ2-5, with 12 bases aligning to TRBD2. Germline loops: CDR1 SNHLY, CDR2 FYNNEI. The CDR3 contains 15 residues. V shed 4 bases, J shed 7 bases, and the junction held 7 bases outside the gene matches. Here the CDR3 reads CASSVLAGGSGTQYF. The CDR3 coding sequence is TGTGCCAGCAGTGTTCTAGCGGGAGGGAGCGGGACCCAGTACTTC.

The rearrangement links TRBV5-1 to TRBJ2-7; D unclear. The V gene lost 1 base and the J gene lost 0 bases, with 17 bases spanning the gap. The CDR3 runs 17 residues. Per germline, CDR1 SGHRS and CDR2 YFSETQ. The CDR3 region has the DNA TGCGCCAGCAGCTTGCCCCCGAGCCCCCATAGCTCCTACGAGCAGTACTTC. Residues: CASSLPPSPHSSYEQYF.

Points on this clone: This likely comes from a read error, as the CDR3 has no conserved phenylalanine or tryptophan at its end. No DNA is shown, since the ends of the CDR3 on it are uncertain; the CDR3 is the one TCRdb lists. J is TRBJ2-3 and V is TRBV25-1; the tabulated D call, TRBD1, remains unverified against the DNA. The germline V gene encodes CDR1 MGHDK and CDR2 SYGVNS. The CDR3 totals 10 residues, both ends included. The CDR3 sequence is CASSARTGEV.

This chain uses TRBV7-6 with TRBJ2-2; D may be TRBD1 (6 bases). This CDR3 has 15 residues. Germline V gene data show CDR1 as SGHVS and CDR2 as FNYEAQ. V was trimmed by 1 base and J by 4 bases, leaving 10 bases between them. The CDR3 region is CASSLETGTTGELFF. The CDR3 region has the DNA TGTGCCAGCAGCTTAGAGACAGGAACCACCGGGGAGCTGTTTTTT.

This clone occurred once. This chain uses TRBV5-6 with TRBJ1-5; D gene ambiguous. Trimming took 4 bases from V and 6 from J, leaving 14 bases between them. The germline V gene encodes CDR1 SGHDT and CDR2 YYEEEE. The length of the CDR3 is 14 residues. The CDR3 nucleotides read TGTGCCAGCAGCAGGGTCGGGGTTCGTCAGCCCCAGCATTTT. Amino acid sequence: CASSRVGVRQPQHF.

V and J are TRBV11-1 and TRBJ2-5; D could derive from TRBD1 or TRBD2 (5 bases each). CDR1 and CDR2 (germline): SGHAT, FQDESV (reference sequence). This CDR3 has 14 amino acids. The V end lost 1 base, the J end lost 5 bases, and 11 bases lay between the germline ends. Here the CDR3 reads CASSLGGWGETQYF. The CDR3 DNA follows: TGTGCCAGCAGCTTAGGGGGGTGGGGCGAGACCCAGTACTTC.

This clone has more than one count but fewer than ten. J is TRBJ2-7 and V is TRBV13; the match to TRBD2 covers 9 bases. J gave up 4 bases and V 4 bases, and 5 bases lay outside the gene matches. There are 14 residues in the CDR3. The V gene's germline CDR1 is PRHDT and CDR2 FYEKMQ (reference sequence). The CDR3: CASSSRSGSYEQYF. DNA of the CDR3: TGTGCCAGCAGCTCGCGTAGCGGGAGTTACGAGCAGTACTTC.

The genes are TRBV29-1 and TRBJ1-2; a weak D match, TRBD1 (5 bases). Per the germline V gene, CDR1 is SQVTM and CDR2 is ANQGSEA. The CDR3 consists of 12 residues. The CDR3 here is CVSRDLHYGYTF. The CDR3 DNA reads TGCGTATCCAGGGATCTTCACTATGGCTACACCTTC.

This sequence joins TRBV11-2 and TRBJ2-6, with D tentatively TRBD1 (6 bases). The CDR3 is made up of 18 amino acids. V lost 2 bases, J lost 0 bases, and 14 bases lay in between. Germline CDR1 and CDR2: SGHAT and FQNNGV. The CDR3 coding sequence is TGTGCCAGCAGCTTAAGGTTTGGACAGCTCTCTGGGGCCAACGTCCTGACTTTC. Amino acids: CASSLRFGQLSGANVLTF. Drawing the rest from reference TRBV11-2 and TRBJ2-6, the complete variable domain is EAGVAQSPRYKIIEKRQSVAFWCNPISGHATLYWYQQILGQGPKLLIQFQNNGVVDDSQLPKDRFSAERLKGVDSTLKIQPAKLEDSAVYLCASSLRFGQLSGANVLTFGAGSRLTVL.

V and J are TRBV7-6 and TRBJ2-3, with D tentatively TRBD2 (5 bases). Trimming took off 6 bases at V and 2 bases at J, with 12 bases between the two ends. This CDR3 is 14 amino acids long. Germline lookup yields CDR1 SGHVS and CDR2 FNYEAQ. CDR3 residues: CASRRRVHTDTQYF. The CDR3, as DNA: TGTGCCAGCAGACGGCGGGTCCACACAGATACGCAGTATTTT. The full variable domain, completed using reference TRBV7-6 and TRBJ2-3, is GAGVSQSPRYKVTKRGQDVALRCDPISGHVSLYWYRQALGQGPEFLTYFNYEAQQDKSGLPNDRFSAERPEGSISTLTIQRTEQRDSAMYRCASRRRVHTDTQYFGPGTRLTVL.